This is a list of T cell receptor beta chains from one sample in a study of blood T cell repertoires in COVID-19. This table comes from immunoSEQ multiplex PCR, and its TCRdb copy is limited to in-frame clones, with some not included. Of approximately 53,000 clones in the sample, about nine tenths were seen once. Material for sequencing was peripheral blood. The receptors were gathered from a woman aged 80 or older with COVID-19, enrolled during active disease. CDR3s include the opening cysteine and the closing phenylalanine or tryptophan. D genes are given only for firm matches. Expanded clones are given a class, and other clones once, few, many or no size at all.

abundance,v_gene,j_gene,d_gene,CDR3aa,CDR3nt
few,TRBV14,TRBJ1-3,TRBD1,CASSQAKVLGQGRNTIYF,TGTGCCAGCAGCCAAGCTAAAGTCTTGGGACAGGGGCGAAACACCATATATTTT
-,TRBV6-2/TRBV6-3,TRBJ1-5,TRBD1,CASSWTGGYNQPQHF,TGTGCCAGCAGTTGGACAGGGGGTTACAATCAGCCCCAGCATTTT
-,TRBV7-2,TRBJ1-1,TRBD1,CASSLVIGTGGKNTEAFF,TGTGCCAGCAGCTTAGTTATCGGGACAGGGGGCAAGAACACTGAAGCTTTCTTT
-,TRBV7-9,TRBJ1-1,-,CASSFPVPPGTEAFF,TGTGCCAGCAGCTTCCCCGTCCCCCCGGGCACTGAAGCTTTCTTT
-,TRBV9,TRBJ1-2,TRBD1,CASSEGQGAYGYTF,TGTGCCAGCAGCGAAGGACAGGGGGCCTATGGCTACACCTTC
-,TRBV5-1,TRBJ2-6,TRBD1,CASSFSGTGGPGANVLTF,TGCGCCAGCAGCTTCTCCGGGACAGGGGGTCCCGGGGCCAACGTCCTGACTTTC
-,TRBV19,TRBJ2-2,-,CASSIIVSRMNTGELFF,TGTGCCAGTAGTATAATAGTGAGCCGAATGAACACCGGGGAGCTGTTTTTT
-,TRBV7-8,TRBJ2-1,-,CASRPIDRPGILYNEQFF,TGTGCCAGCAGGCCAATCGATAGACCGGGGATCCTCTACAATGAGCAGTTCTTC
-,TRBV10-3,TRBJ1-1,TRBD1,CAISTRTGGTEAFF,TGTGCCATCAGTACACGCACAGGGGGCACTGAAGCTTTCTTT
-,TRBV6-5,TRBJ2-3,-,CASNTPGADTQYF,TGTGCCAGCAACACGCCGGGAGCCGATACGCAGTATTTT
-,TRBV7-8,TRBJ1-6,-,CASSVRGRDYSPLHF,TGTGCCAGCAGCGTTAGGGGGAGGGATTATTCACCCCTCCACTTT
-,TRBV11-3,TRBJ1-5,-,CASSRRDRPGVWPQHF,TGTGCCAGCAGCCGGCGGGATCGCCCGGGGGTGTGGCCCCAGCATTTT
-,TRBV7-9,TRBJ2-2,-,CASSLGTNTGELFF,TGTGCCAGCAGCTTAGGGACTAACACCGGGGAGCTGTTTTTT
once,TRBV29-1,TRBJ1-2,TRBD1,CSVEVRPGQGALRGYTF,TGCAGCGTTGAAGTGCGGCCGGGACAGGGGGCGCTGAGGGGCTACACCTTC
-,TRBV19,TRBJ2-5,TRBD1,CASSRAGTGYQETQYF,TGTGCCAGTAGTCGTGCCGGGACAGGGTACCAAGAGACCCAGTACTTC
-,TRBV2,TRBJ1-1,-,CASRKGEGNTEAFF,TGTGCCAGCAGGAAGGGGGAAGGGAACACTGAAGCTTTCTTT
-,TRBV7-2,TRBJ2-1,-,CASSLTWGDNEQFF,TGTGCCAGCAGCCTCACGTGGGGGGACAATGAGCAGTTCTTC
-,TRBV9,TRBJ2-5,-,CASSVVGLGKRETQYF,TGTGCCAGCAGCGTAGTAGGACTCGGGAAACGGGAGACCCAGTACTTC
few,TRBV19,TRBJ2-7,-,CASSINRAYEQYF,TGTGCCAGTAGTATAAACAGGGCCTACGAGCAGTACTTC
-,TRBV19,TRBJ2-7,-,CASSQTTDWTRGQYF,TGTGCCAGTAGTCAAACGACGGATTGGACCAGGGGGCAGTACTTC
-,TRBV29-1,TRBJ2-3,TRBD1,CSVEDRGKDTQYF,TGCAGCGTTGAGGACAGGGGTAAGGATACGCAGTATTTT
-,TRBV12-3/TRBV12-4,TRBJ1-1,-,CASSSDMVTEAFF,TGTGCCAGCAGTTCTGACATGGTCACTGAAGCTTTCTTT
-,TRBV10-3,TRBJ1-5,-,CAISEGEGPNQPQHF,TGTGCCATCAGTGAAGGGGAAGGCCCAAATCAGCCCCAGCATTTT
-,TRBV6-5,TRBJ1-1,-,CASRSGQIMNTEAFF,TGTGCCAGCAGGTCTGGACAGATTATGAACACTGAAGCTTTCTTT
-,TRBV6-1,TRBJ2-1,TRBD2,CASSEAGGLNEQFF,TGTGCCAGCAGTGAGGCGGGGGGCCTTAATGAGCAGTTCTTC
-,TRBV7-9,TRBJ2-5,TRBD2,CASSLASGGAVTQYF,TGTGCCAGCAGCTTAGCGAGCGGGGGGGCCGTGACCCAGTACTTC
-,TRBV21-1,TRBJ2-7,-,CASPDRRKDYEQYF,TGTGCCAGCCCGGACAGGCGAAAAGACTACGAGCAGTACTTC
-,TRBV10-3,TRBJ1-2,-,CAIPTSGTPDYGYTF,TGTGCCATCCCCACTTCAGGGACTCCCGACTATGGCTACACCTTC
-,TRBV29-1,TRBJ2-3,-,CSAKLGGLASTDTQYF,TGCAGCGCCAAGCTAGGTGGCCTTGCGAGCACAGATACGCAGTATTTT
-,TRBV5-4,TRBJ2-7,TRBD1,CASGRQGAYEQYF,TGTGCCAGCGGTAGACAGGGGGCCTACGAGCAGTACTTC
-,TRBV28,TRBJ2-1,-,CASSRGGSRYNEQFF,TGTGCCAGCAGCCGAGGGGGTTCCCGGTACAATGAGCAGTTCTTC
-,TRBV27,TRBJ2-1,TRBD2,CASSLLLVGGGNEQFF,TGTGCCAGCAGTTTATTGTTGGTGGGGGGGGGCAATGAGCAGTTCTTC
-,TRBV5-1,TRBJ2-3,-,CASSTPQGNTDTQYF,TGCGCCAGCAGCACCCCCCAGGGGAACACAGATACGCAGTATTTT
-,TRBV4-1,TRBJ1-6,TRBD1,CASSQDDRGSSPLHF,TGCGCCAGCAGCCAAGACGACAGGGGTAGCTCACCCCTCCACTTT
medium-sized,TRBV6-1,TRBJ2-6,TRBD1,CASSDKTGTGANVLTF,TGTGCCAGCAGTGATAAGACAGGGACCGGGGCCAACGTCCTGACTTTC
-,TRBV9,TRBJ2-2,-,CASSVTGDTGELFF,TGTGCCAGCAGCGTAACGGGAGACACCGGGGAGCTGTTTTTT
-,TRBV5-1,TRBJ1-2,TRBD1,CASSLVRTGVGYGYTF,TGCGCCAGCAGCTTGGTGAGGACAGGGGTCGGCTATGGCTACACCTTC
-,TRBV3-1/TRBV3-2,TRBJ1-1,-,CASSQAGSWRATEAFF,TGTGCCAGCAGCCAAGCCGGTTCGTGGAGGGCCACTGAAGCTTTCTTT
-,TRBV9,TRBJ2-4,-,CASSVREGNIQYF,TGTGCCAGCAGCGTCCGAGAGGGAAACATTCAGTACTTC
-,TRBV19,TRBJ1-1,-,CASQSGGRNTEAFF,TGTGCCAGTCAATCGGGGGGGCGGAACACTGAAGCTTTCTTT
-,TRBV6-2/TRBV6-3,TRBJ2-7,TRBD2,CASSYYSGGASYEQYF,TGTGCCAGCAGTTACTATAGCGGGGGCGCATCCTACGAGCAGTACTTC
-,TRBV2,TRBJ2-3,-,CASSVGRDTQYF,TGTGCCAGCAGCGTGGGCCGCGATACGCAGTATTTT
-,TRBV3-1/TRBV3-2,TRBJ2-1,-,CASSHKGGHYLNYNEQFF,TGTGCCAGCAGCCACAAAGGAGGCCATTACCTTAACTACAATGAGCAGTTCTTC
-,TRBV9,TRBJ2-1,-,CASSVEPETGSLVF,TGTGCCAGCAGCGTAGAACCGGAAACGGGGTCCCTAGTCTTC
-,TRBV25-1,TRBJ1-4,TRBD1,CASSQGAVSTNEKLFF,TGTGCCAGCTCACAGGGGGCGGTTAGTACTAATGAAAAACTGTTTTTT
once,TRBV5-1,TRBJ2-1,-,CASSPGTLYNEQFF,TGCGCCAGCAGCCCCGGGACACTCTACAATGAGCAGTTCTTC
-,TRBV4-2,TRBJ1-4,-,CASSQTGGVNEKLFF,TGTGCCAGCAGCCAAACGGGGGGAGTGAATGAAAAACTGTTTTTT
-,TRBV19,TRBJ1-5,TRBD1,CASRTRRQGATNQPQHF,TGTGCCAGCCGAACCCGCCGACAGGGGGCTACTAATCAGCCCCAGCATTTT
-,TRBV7-2,TRBJ2-2,-,CASSLSNTGELFF,TGTGCCAGCAGCTTGAGTAACACCGGGGAGCTGTTTTTT
-,TRBV19,TRBJ2-7,-,CASSTAGWNEQYF,TGTGCCAGTAGTACGGCAGGGTGGAACGAGCAGTACTTC
-,TRBV7-8,TRBJ2-1,TRBD1,CASSPWTGGSLNEQFF,TGTGCCAGCAGCCCTTGGACAGGGGGATCTTTGAACGAGCAGTTCTTC